These T cell receptor beta chains were read from a single sample in a study of blood T cell repertoires in COVID-19. The table came from immunoSEQ multiplex PCR; TCRdb's copy has only in-frame clones and leaves some out. The table shows roughly 230,000 clones, with around 84% occurring only once. The source material was peripheral blood. The receptors were sampled from an elderly woman with COVID-19, enrolled during active disease. Each CDR3 is given with its conserved first and last residue. The order of the fields is V gene, J gene, CDR3 protein.

V: TRBV2
J: TRBJ1-1
CDR3: CASSEARGGGAFF

V: TRBV28
J: TRBJ1-1
CDR3: CASRRGGFEAFF

V: TRBV9
J: TRBJ2-6
CDR3: CASSISGRDSSGANVLTF

V: TRBV18
J: TRBJ1-4
CDR3: CASSPQQGSGNEKLFF

V: TRBV7-2
J: TRBJ2-5
CDR3: CASSSVETQYF

V: TRBV7-2
J: TRBJ1-4
CDR3: CASSLAGGLGEKLFF

V: TRBV27
J: TRBJ1-3
CDR3: CASSLGRGRTNTIYF

V: TRBV3-1/TRBV3-2
J: TRBJ1-2
CDR3: CASSLNGRGHYGYTF

V: TRBV11-2
J: TRBJ1-1
CDR3: CASRRGGGGKNTEAFF

V: TRBV7-8
J: TRBJ2-7
CDR3: CASSWTPGTGNSYEQYF

V: TRBV7-2
J: TRBJ1-1
CDR3: CASSFLGSEAFF

V: TRBV19
J: TRBJ1-3
CDR3: CASSGQGASGNTIYF

V: TRBV9
J: TRBJ2-1
CDR3: CASSATGLQGRSYNEQFF

V: TRBV27
J: TRBJ1-1
CDR3: CASSSPKQGARSTEAFF

V: TRBV7-9
J: TRBJ1-1
CDR3: CASSFGGTYTEAFF

V: TRBV18
J: TRBJ2-5
CDR3: CASSPSSGTSGETQYF

V: TRBV16
J: TRBJ1-2
CDR3: CASSQLYGTGQGYTF

V: TRBV2
J: TRBJ1-3
CDR3: CASSQVPSGNTIYF

V: TRBV4-2
J: TRBJ2-1
CDR3: CASSQGAVNEQFF

V: TRBV5-1
J: TRBJ2-5
CDR3: CASSLGKTSGEIPETQYF

V: TRBV3-1/TRBV3-2
J: TRBJ2-5
CDR3: CASSPSETQYF

V: TRBV4-1
J: TRBJ1-1
CDR3: CASSQEGRNTEAFF

V: TRBV19
J: TRBJ1-2
CDR3: CASIRDREAGYTF